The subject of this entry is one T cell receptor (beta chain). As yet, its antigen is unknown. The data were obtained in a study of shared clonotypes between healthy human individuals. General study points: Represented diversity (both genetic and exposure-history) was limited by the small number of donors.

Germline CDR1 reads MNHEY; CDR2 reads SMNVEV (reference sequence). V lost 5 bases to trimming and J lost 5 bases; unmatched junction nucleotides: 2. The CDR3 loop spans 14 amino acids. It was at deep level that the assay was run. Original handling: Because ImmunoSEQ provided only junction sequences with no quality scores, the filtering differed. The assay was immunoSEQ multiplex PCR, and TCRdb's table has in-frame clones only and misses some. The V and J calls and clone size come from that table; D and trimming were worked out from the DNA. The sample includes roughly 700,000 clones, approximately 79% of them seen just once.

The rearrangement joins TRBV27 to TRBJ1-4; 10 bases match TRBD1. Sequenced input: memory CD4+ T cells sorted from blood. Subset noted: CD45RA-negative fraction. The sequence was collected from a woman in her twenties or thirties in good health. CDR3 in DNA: TGTGCCAGCAGTCAGGACAGGGGGAATGAAAAACTGTTTTTT. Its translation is CASSQDRGNEKLFF.